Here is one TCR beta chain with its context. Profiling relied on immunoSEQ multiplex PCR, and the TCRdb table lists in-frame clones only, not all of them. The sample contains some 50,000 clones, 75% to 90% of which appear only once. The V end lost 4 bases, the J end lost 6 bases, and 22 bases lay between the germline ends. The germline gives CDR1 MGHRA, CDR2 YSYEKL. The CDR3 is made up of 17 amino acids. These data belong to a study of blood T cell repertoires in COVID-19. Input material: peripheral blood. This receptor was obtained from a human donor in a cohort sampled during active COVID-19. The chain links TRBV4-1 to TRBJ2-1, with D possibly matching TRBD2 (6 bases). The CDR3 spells CASSPFHRDFGANEQFF. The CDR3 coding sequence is TGCGCCAGCAGCCCCTTCCACCGGGACTTCGGGGCCAATGAGCAGTTCTTC.